Below, 26 T cell receptor beta chains from the same sample are listed, as sequenced in a study of liver allograft versus peripheral blood T cells. Study overall: Comparative analysis was performed on T cell receptor repertoires from transplanted livers and from recipients' peripheral blood.

One entry per CDR3 protein results from TCRdb running MiXCR on the reads. The sample records several thousand distinct CDR3 sequences, approximately 16% being singletons. The receptors originated from a human patient who had a liver transplant. These T cells may partly come from the graft donor.

This clonotype was found a few times. V and J are TRBV19 and TRBJ2-1, with D uncertain. Germline V gene data show CDR1 as LNHDA and CDR2 as SQIVND (reference sequence). There are 16 residues in the CDR3. Trimming shortened V by 3 bases and J by 2 bases, and 14 bases separated the two germline ends. The CDR3 here is CASSIGPWGTYNEQFF. The CDR3 region has the DNA TGTGCCAGTAGTATTGGCCCGTGGGGTACCTACAATGAGCAGTTCTTC.

Worth noting for this clonotype: This sequence may be a read error, since a much larger clone differs from it by one base. V gene TRBV20-1 combines with J gene TRBJ1-4, with D hard to call. Per germline, CDR1 DFQATT and CDR2 SNEGSKA (reference sequence). The CDR3 covers 13 residues. In DNA, the CDR3 is TGCAGTTCTAGTAGAGGGATTGATGAAAAACTGTTTTTT. Protein sequence: CSSSRGIDEKLFF.

This clonotype is termed medium-sized (0.01 to 0.1%). This chain uses TRBV6-1 with TRBJ1-5, with D possibly being TRBD1 (6 bases). The germline V gene encodes CDR1 MNHNS and CDR2 SASEGT. Trimming cost V 2 bases and J 6 bases, with 11 bases left between them. The CDR3 covers 14 residues. In nucleotides, the CDR3 is TGTGCCAGCAGTGAAAGGGAGGGGGGTCAGCCCCAGCATTTT. Translated: CASSEREGGQPQHF.

On this clonotype: A single base separates this from a much larger clone, so it may be a read error. V usage is TRBV19 and J usage is TRBJ1-1; D remains unclear. The CDR3 contains 14 residues. The V gene's germline CDR1 is LNHDA and CDR2 SQIVND (reference sequence). This chain's CDR3 is CASSIDRVGTDAFF. DNA of the CDR3: TGTGCCAGTAGTATAGATCGGGTTGGCACTGACGCTTTCTTT.

This clonotype showed up many times. DNA for the CDR3: TGTGCCAGTAGTGACAGGGGGCATTACGAGCAGTACTTC. Protein product: CASSDRGHYEQYF. J is TRBJ2-7 and V is TRBV19; TRBD1 aligns across 10 bases. The CDR3 runs to 13 residues. Trimming took 5 bases from V and 4 from J; bases not matched to a gene: 2. Germline CDR1 is LNHDA and CDR2 is SQIVND (reference sequence).

This clonotype came up a few times. The chain combines TRBV19 with TRBJ2-5; D is ambiguous. There are 13 residues in the CDR3. Looked up from germline, CDR1 is LNHDA and CDR2 is SQIVND (reference sequence). V shed 5 bases and J shed 4 bases, with 11 bases lying between them. The CDR3, as DNA: TGTGCCAGTAGTGTGTCTAGTTCAGAGACCCAGTACTTC. Translation: CASSVSSSETQYF.

The chain couples TRBV6-2 or TRBV6-3 to TRBJ1-1; D uncertain. Trimming left V 2 bases short and J 5 bases short, with 9 bases between. There are 13 residues in the CDR3. Per germline, CDR1 MNHEY and CDR2 SVGEGT. The CDR3 reads CASSYGEGTEAFF. In nucleotides, the CDR3 is TGTGCCAGCAGTTACGGGGAAGGGACTGAAGCTTTCTTT.

By sample share, this clonotype is medium-sized (0.01 to 0.1%). V gene TRBV6-5 combines with J gene TRBJ2-7, with D perhaps being TRBD1 or TRBD2 (7 bases each). Trimming shortened V by 5 bases and J by 5 bases, and 13 bases separated the two germline ends. Germline CDR1 and CDR2: MNHEY and SVGAGI. CDR3 size: 13 residues. CDR3 sequence (DNA): TGTGCCAGCAGTCGACAGGGAGGGGACGAGCAGTACTTC. Translating it yields CASSRQGGDEQYF.

This chain uses TRBV2 with TRBJ1-2, with D tentatively TRBD1 (5 bases). The CDR3 spans 12 residues. The germline V gene encodes CDR1 SNHLY and CDR2 FYNNEI. The V end was cut by 4 bases, the J end by 4 bases, with 7 bases between. CDR3 loop: CASSADSYGYTF. In nucleotides, the CDR3 is TGTGCCAGCAGTGCTGACAGCTATGGCTACACCTTC. Filled out from reference TRBV2 and TRBJ1-2, the complete variable domain reads EPEVTQTPSHQVTQMGQEVILRCVPISNHLYFYWYRQILGQKVEFLVSFYNNEISEKSEIFDDQFSVERPDGSNFTLKIRSTKLEDSAMYFCASSADSYGYTFGSGTRLTVV.

This chain links TRBV7-2 with TRBJ1-3; D call uncertain. Trimming removed 5 bases from V and 7 bases from J, with 6 bases in between. Germline CDR1 SGHTA, CDR2 FQGNSA. The CDR3 is 11 amino acids. The CDR3 DNA is TGTGCCAGCAGCGTGGGGAACACCATATATTTT. This encodes CASSVGNTIYF.

This clonotype appeared many times. The V gene is TRBV24-1, the J gene TRBJ2-2; 7 bases are shared with TRBD2. The CDR3 length is 13 residues. Germline-derived CDR1 and CDR2 are KGHDR and SFDVKD. Trimming at V came to 4 bases and at J to 10 bases, leaving 5 bases not matched to a gene. The CDR3 spells CATSEGGRAELFF. In nucleotides, the CDR3 is TGTGCCACCAGTGAGGGGGGGAGAGCGGAGCTGTTTTTT.

Sample share makes this clonotype medium-sized. This rearrangement joins TRBV11-2 to TRBJ1-6; D ambiguous. This CDR3 spans 11 amino acids. Germline-derived CDR1 and CDR2 are SGHAT and FQNNGV. Trimming removed 5 bases from V and 7 bases from J, with 3 bases in between. CDR3 amino acids: CASSRNSPLHF. In DNA form, the CDR3 reads TGTGCCAGCAGCCGAAATTCACCCCTCCACTTT. Using reference TRBV11-2 and TRBJ1-6 for the parts outside the CDR3, the full variable domain is EAGVAQSPRYKIIEKRQSVAFWCNPISGHATLYWYQQILGQGPKLLIQFQNNGVVDDSQLPKDRFSAERLKGVDSTLKIQPAKLEDSAVYLCASSRNSPLHFGNGTRLTVT.

The chain employs TRBV5-4 and TRBJ1-1, with 8 bases fitting TRBD1. The CDR3 has 15 residues. Germline lookup yields CDR1 SGHNT and CDR2 YYREEE (reference sequence). With 0 bases clipped from V and 1 base from J, the junction kept 2 bases outside the gene matches. Here the CDR3 reads CASSLGGQGNTEAFF. CDR3 DNA: TGTGCCAGCAGCTTGGGCGGACAGGGGAACACTGAAGCTTTCTTT. The full variable domain, with the rest looked up from reference TRBV5-4 and TRBJ1-1, is ETGVTQSPTHLIKTRGQQVTLRCSSQSGHNTVSWYQQALGQGPQFIFQYYREEENGRGNFPPRFSGLQFPNYSSELNVNALELDDSALYLCASSLGGQGNTEAFFGQGTRLTVV.

This clonotype has ten or more counts. The V call is TRBV19, the J call TRBJ1-1; D unclear. The germline V gene has CDR1 LNHDA and CDR2 SQIVND (reference sequence). Trimming took off 6 bases at V and 2 bases at J, with 7 bases between the two ends. The CDR3 is 12 amino acids. CDR3: CASSDHNTEAFF. The DNA of the CDR3 is TGTGCCAGTAGCGATCATAACACTGAAGCTTTCTTT.

This clonotype is deemed medium-sized. The V and J genes are TRBV13 and TRBJ1-1; 7 bases align to TRBD1. The CDR3 totals 14 residues. The V gene's germline CDR1 is PRHDT and CDR2 FYEKMQ (reference sequence). V shed 5 bases and J 1 base; nucleotides not matched to a gene: 4. CDR3 DNA: TGTGCCAGCAGCCGGGACAGAGGGAACACTGAAGCTTTCTTT. Translation: CASSRDRGNTEAFF.

As for this clonotype: This sequence may be a read error, since a much larger clone differs from it by one base. The chain combines TRBV6-5 with TRBJ1-6; D may be TRBD1 (6 bases). The germline gives CDR1 MNHEY, CDR2 SVGAGI. This CDR3 region has 15 residues. Trimming cost V 1 base and J 11 bases, with 15 bases left between them. The CDR3 DNA follows: TGTGCCAGCAGTTACTGCGGGGGCGAAGTGACACCCCTCCACTTT. The encoded protein is CASSYCGGEVTPLHF.

By sample share, this clonotype is medium-sized. V usage is TRBV7-2 and J usage is TRBJ1-4; D gene uncertain. The germline gives CDR1 SGHTA, CDR2 FQGNSA. The CDR3 sequence is 13 residues long. Trimming left V 5 bases short and J 7 bases short, with 11 bases between. The CDR3 DNA is TGTGCCAGCAGCCACAAGAATGGTGAAAAACTGTTTTTT. Translating gives CASSHKNGEKLFF.

In this sample, this clonotype is medium-sized. This chain connects TRBV28 to TRBJ1-5, with a weak D call TRBD1 (5 bases). V lost 4 bases to trimming and J lost 0 bases, with 10 bases between them. Germline assignment: CDR1 MDHEN and CDR2 SYDVKM. This CDR3 spans 15 amino acids. CDR3 amino acids: CASSSRGLSNQPQHF. The CDR3 nucleotides read TGTGCCAGCAGTTCACGGGGACTTAGCAATCAGCCCCAGCATTTT. The full variable domain, its missing parts supplied by reference TRBV28 and TRBJ1-5, is DVKVTQSSRYLVKRTGEKVFLECVQDMDHENMFWYRQDPGLGLRLIYFSYDVKMKEKGDIPEGYSVSREKKERFSLILESASTNQTSMYLCASSSRGLSNQPQHFGDGTRLSIL.

This clonotype is labeled medium-sized. V is TRBV18 and J is TRBJ1-4, with D maybe TRBD1 (5 bases). The V end lost 2 bases, the J end lost 12 bases, and 10 bases lay between the germline ends. The CDR3 is 12 amino acids. The V gene's germline CDR1 is KGHSH and CDR2 LQKENI. The CDR3 reads CASSPSGDELFF. The CDR3 DNA reads as TGTGCCAGCTCACCATCGGGGGATGAACTGTTTTTT.

This clonotype was observed a few times. This chain links TRBV30 with TRBJ1-5; 7 bases agree with TRBD1. Germline V gene data show CDR1 as GTSNPN and CDR2 as SVGIG (reference sequence). V lost 3 bases, J lost 0 bases, and 5 bases stayed unmatched. This CDR3 spans 15 amino acids. The CDR3 here is CAWRRTGDSNQPQHF. The CDR3 DNA sequence: TGTGCCTGGAGAAGGACAGGAGATAGCAATCAGCCCCAGCATTTT.

This clonotype is categorized as medium-sized (0.01 to 0.1%). The chain links TRBV19 to TRBJ1-4; unclear D gene. V lost 6 bases to trimming and J lost 8 bases, with 10 bases between them. CDR3 length: 12 residues. The germline V gene has CDR1 LNHDA and CDR2 SQIVND (reference sequence). CDR3 sequence reads: CASRPEREKLFF. CDR3 nucleotides: TGTGCCAGTAGGCCCGAAAGAGAAAAACTGTTTTTT.

This clonotype was detected many times. The CDR3 here is CASSGQGLNEKLFF. CDR3 DNA: TGTGCCAGCAGCGGACAGGGTTTGAATGAAAAACTGTTTTTT. The gene calls are TRBV11-2 and TRBJ1-4, with TRBD1 identical over 8 bases. The CDR3 loop spans 14 amino acids. Per germline, CDR1 SGHAT and CDR2 FQNNGV. The junction had 4 bases not matched to a gene; V was cut back by 5 bases and J by 5 bases.

This clonotype is judged medium-sized. The chain joins TRBV20-1 to TRBJ1-2; D not resolved. Germline V gene lookup returns CDR1 DFQATT and CDR2 SNEGSKA (reference sequence). The V and J ends lost 3 bases and 7 bases respectively, with 21 bases between them. The CDR3 length is 15 residues. This CDR3 is CSASSSGPRSGGYTF. Here the CDR3 DNA reads TGCAGTGCTAGTTCGTCAGGTCCAAGGTCGGGTGGCTACACCTTC.

The rearrangement links TRBV6-5 to TRBJ2-7, with TRBD2 identical over 8 bases. Germline loops: CDR1 MNHEY, CDR2 SVGAGI. This CDR3 contains 14 residues. V shed 2 bases, J shed 3 bases, and the junction held 3 bases outside the gene matches. The CDR3 loop is CASSYRGGGYEQYF. In DNA, the CDR3 is TGTGCCAGCAGTTACCGGGGGGGGGGCTACGAGCAGTACTTC.

This clonotype was detected only a few times. The chain links TRBV5-6 to TRBJ1-1; D may be TRBD1 (6 bases). From germline, CDR1 is SGHDT and CDR2 YYEEEE. With 4 bases removed from V and 3 bases from J, the gap between germline ends came to 16 bases. This CDR3 has 15 amino acids. CDR3 loop: CASSAPDRPYTEAFF. CDR3 bases: TGTGCCAGCAGCGCCCCCGACAGGCCTTACACTGAAGCTTTCTTT.

By share, this clonotype ranks as medium-sized. CDR3 residues: CASSFQAEGYEQYF. In DNA form, the CDR3 reads TGTGCCAGCAGTTTTCAAGCGGAAGGCTACGAGCAGTACTTC. The chain is built from TRBV6-6 and TRBJ2-7; tentatively, D is TRBD2 (5 bases). Germline V lookup: CDR1 MNHNY, CDR2 SVGAGI (reference sequence). The CDR3 is made up of 14 amino acids. V was shortened by 4 bases and J by 3 bases, with 13 bases between the two germline ends.